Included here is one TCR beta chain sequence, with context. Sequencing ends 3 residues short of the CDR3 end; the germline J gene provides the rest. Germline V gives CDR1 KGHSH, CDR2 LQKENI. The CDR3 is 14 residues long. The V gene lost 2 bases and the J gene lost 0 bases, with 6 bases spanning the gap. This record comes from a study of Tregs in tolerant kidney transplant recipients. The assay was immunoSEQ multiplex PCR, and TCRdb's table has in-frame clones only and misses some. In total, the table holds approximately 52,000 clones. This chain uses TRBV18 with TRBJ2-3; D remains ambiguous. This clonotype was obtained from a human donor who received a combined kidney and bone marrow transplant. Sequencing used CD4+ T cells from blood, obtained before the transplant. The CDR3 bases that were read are TGTGCCAGCTCACCAGGGCTTAGCACAGATACG. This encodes CASSPGLSTDT. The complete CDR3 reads CASSPGLSTDTQYF.